One and the same sample provided the 29 T cell receptor beta chains below, sequenced in a study of blood T cell repertoires in COVID-19. The data were produced by immunoSEQ multiplex PCR, yet TCRdb's version contains in-frame clones alone and is incomplete. Of roughly 270,000 clones in the sample, roughly 80% are singletons; the top ten hold 5%. The sequenced sample consisted of PBMCs or T cells enriched from blood (not recorded which). These receptors all stem from a man aged 35-49 years who had been exposed to COVID-19.

This clone was observed a handful of times. V is TRBV12-3 or TRBV12-4 and J is TRBJ1-1; no firm D call. The V gene lost 6 bases and the J gene lost 11 bases, with 19 bases spanning the gap. The CDR3 sequence is 13 residues long. CDR3 bases: TGTGCCAGCAGCACCTTGGAGGACGTTGGGGCTTTCTTT. Its protein is CASSTLEDVGAFF.

This clone was counted once. The rearrangement links TRBV30 to TRBJ1-2; no firm D call. CDR1 is GTSNPN, CDR2 SVGIG, per germline (reference sequence). V was shortened by 0 bases and J by 8 bases, with 7 bases between the two germline ends. The CDR3 length is 11 residues. The CDR3 DNA follows: TGTGCCTGGAGTGTAGCCGGGGGCTACACCTTC. Translated, it gives CAWSVAGGYTF.

This chain joins TRBV7-9 and TRBJ1-2, with 8 bases matching TRBD1. V lost 2 bases, J lost 6 bases, and 11 bases stayed unmatched. Germline V gene sequence: CDR1 SEHNR, CDR2 FQNEAQ (reference sequence). This CDR3 is 16 amino acids long. CDR3 loop: CASSLSFSGGFNGYTF. CDR3 coding DNA: TGTGCCAGCAGCTTAAGTTTTTCAGGGGGCTTTAATGGCTACACCTTC.

The chain links TRBV19 to TRBJ1-1; D is undetermined. Germline values: CDR1 LNHDA, CDR2 SQIVND (reference sequence). V dropped 3 bases and J dropped 6 bases, with 5 bases sitting between them. The CDR3 extends over 11 amino acids. In nucleotides, the CDR3 is TGTGCCAGTAGTATCTTTTCTGAAGCTTTCTTT. Translated, it gives CASSIFSEAFF.

V and J are TRBV2 and TRBJ2-2, with D possibly matching TRBD1 (6 bases). Germline assignment: CDR1 SNHLY and CDR2 FYNNEI. The CDR3 loop spans 14 amino acids. Trimming stripped 6 bases from V and 3 bases from J, with 11 bases between. Here the CDR3 DNA reads TGTGCCAGCAGGCGAACAGGGTACACCGGGGAGCTGTTTTTT. It translates to CASRRTGYTGELFF.

The V gene is TRBV10-1, the J gene TRBJ2-7; no reliable D call. CDR1 is WNHNN and CDR2 is SYGVQD in the germline V gene (reference sequence). The CDR3 is 12 residues long. V lost 3 bases and J 3 bases, leaving 6 bases between the germline ends. The CDR3 DNA sequence: TGCGCCAGCAGTGACCTAGGCTACGAGCAGTACTTC. It translates to CASSDLGYEQYF.

V usage is TRBV24-1 and J usage is TRBJ2-3, with 9 bases matching TRBD2. The V and J ends lost 12 bases and 1 base, in that order; junction bases with no gene match: 4. The CDR3 totals 13 residues. Germline V gene lookup returns CDR1 KGHDR and CDR2 SFDVKD. CDR3: CAAREGGTDTQYF. CDR3 coding DNA: TGTGCCGCGCGGGAGGGAGGCACAGATACGCAGTATTTT.

The rearrangement uses TRBV7-3 and TRBJ2-7; 12 bases are a match to TRBD2. The CDR3 is 19 amino acids. The ends lost 9 bases at V and 0 bases at J; junction bases unmatched: 18. Germline V gives CDR1 SGHTA, CDR2 FQGTGA. The CDR3 DNA is TGTGCCAGTTCCTATTTGGCTAGCGGGAGGGCCACGGGCTCCTACGAGCAGTACTTC. This codes for CASSYLASGRATGSYEQYF.

This clone was seen more than once but under ten times. The gene calls are TRBV28 and TRBJ2-7; D gene uncertain. With 7 bases removed from V and 6 bases from J, the gap between germline ends came to 16 bases. CDR1 is MDHEN, CDR2 SYDVKM, per germline. This CDR3 is built from 13 residues. CDR3 region: CASNADVQFEQYF. The CDR3 coding sequence is TGTGCCAGCAATGCGGATGTCCAGTTCGAGCAGTACTTC.

The V and J genes are TRBV7-9 and TRBJ2-4; 9 bases line up with TRBD1. The germline V gene encodes CDR1 SEHNR and CDR2 FQNEAQ (reference sequence). V was pared by 4 bases and J by 0 bases, with 7 bases of the junction left unmatched. The CDR3 has 17 amino acids. CDR3 in amino acids: CASSSGQGSLAKNIQYF. Here the CDR3 DNA reads TGTGCCAGCAGCTCAGGACAGGGGAGCTTAGCCAAAAACATTCAGTACTTC.

This rearrangement joins TRBV2 to TRBJ2-5; 8 nucleotides line up with TRBD2. This CDR3 comprises 14 residues. CDR1 SNHLY and CDR2 FYNNEI come from the germline V gene. The J segment lost 4 bases and the V segment lost 9 bases, leaving 10 bases of the junction unmatched. The CDR3 nucleotides are TGTGCCAGTTTATTCGGGGGGGGTGGAGAGACCCAGTACTTC. It codes for CASLFGGGGETQYF.

The rearrangement joins TRBV7-2 to TRBJ1-1, with D possibly matching TRBD1 (6 bases). The germline gives CDR1 SGHTA, CDR2 FQGNSA. V gave up 5 bases and J gave up 4 bases, with 11 bases separating them. The CDR3 contains 13 residues. For the CDR3, the DNA is TGTGCCAGCAGCGGGGGGGCGAGCACTGAAGCTTTCTTT. Protein product: CASSGGASTEAFF.

The J gene is TRBJ2-1, the V gene TRBV9; 8 bases agree with TRBD2. Trimming cost V 3 bases and J 5 bases; bases outside gene matches: 10. The CDR3 spans 16 residues. In germline, CDR1 is SGDLS, CDR2 YYNGEE. The CDR3 nucleotides are TGTGCCAGCAGCGACCCTCGGCGGGAGGTCAACAATGAGCAGTTCTTC. The encoded protein is CASSDPRREVNNEQFF.

V gene TRBV2 combines with J gene TRBJ1-3; TRBD1 might be the D (6 bases). The V gene lost 6 bases and the J gene lost 4 bases, with 16 bases spanning the gap. Germline-derived CDR1 and CDR2 are SNHLY and FYNNEI. The CDR3 is made up of 15 amino acids. The CDR3 DNA follows: TGTGCCAGCAGCCCGGGGGGCTCGGGAGGAAACACCATATATTTT. It codes for CASSPGGSGGNTIYF.

This clone was detected a few times. The V call is TRBV6-5, the J call TRBJ1-2; D ambiguous. CDR1 is MNHEY and CDR2 is SVGAGI in the germline V gene. The V end was cut by 6 bases, the J end by 5 bases, with 13 bases between. The CDR3 consists of 13 residues. The CDR3 reads CASRPRVSYGYTF. In DNA, the CDR3 is TGTGCCAGCAGACCCCGGGTCTCGTATGGCTACACCTTC.

This clone was observed a single time. The J gene is TRBJ2-5, the V gene TRBV5-1, with 8 bases that match TRBD2. Germline V gene lookup returns CDR1 SGHRS and CDR2 YFSETQ. Germline trimming cut 9 bases from V and 1 base from J; bases unmatched to any gene: 5. The CDR3 has 13 residues. In nucleotides, the CDR3 is TGCGCCACCAATAGCGGGACCCAAGAGACCCAGTACTTC. Its protein product is CATNSGTQETQYF. The full variable domain, with the rest looked up from reference TRBV5-1 and TRBJ2-5, is KAGVTQTPRYLIKTRGQQVTLSCSPISGHRSVSWYQQTPGQGLQFLFEYFSETQRNKGNFPGRFSGRQFSNSRSEMNVSTLELGDSALYLCATNSGTQETQYFGPGTRLLVL.

The chain joins TRBV6-5 to TRBJ1-4; D uncertain. CDR1 and CDR2 (germline): MNHEY, SVGAGI. The CDR3 totals 13 residues. The ends were cut back, 7 bases at V and 0 bases at J, with 6 bases in the middle. The CDR3, as DNA: TGTGCCAGCACTCGAGCAACTAATGAAAAACTGTTTTTT. This codes for CASTRATNEKLFF.

The chain employs TRBV21-1 and TRBJ1-3. TRBV21-1 is deemed a pseudogene. The CDR3 contains 16 residues. CDR3: CASSKHGGGDGNTIYF. In DNA, the CDR3 is TGTGCCAGCAGCAAACACGGGGGGGGAGATGGAAACACCATATATTTT.

The chain couples TRBV11-3 to TRBJ2-2, with D maybe TRBD2 (6 bases). Germline CDR1 is SGHNT and CDR2 is YENEEA. The CDR3 has 15 residues. V dropped 1 base and J dropped 7 bases, with 13 bases sitting between them. CDR3 DNA: TGTGCCAGCAGCTTAGGCAATCGGGAGTACGGGGAGCTGTTTTTT. Translation: CASSLGNREYGELFF.

This chain uses TRBV19 with TRBJ1-1, with D maybe TRBD1 (6 bases). The germline V and J ends were trimmed by 6 bases and 1 base, with 12 bases remaining between them. Germline values: CDR1 LNHDA, CDR2 SQIVND (reference sequence). This CDR3 is built from 14 residues. The CDR3 region has the DNA TGTGCCAGTAGGAGGGACACAGAGAACACTGAAGCTTTCTTT. Its protein product is CASRRDTENTEAFF. Filled out from reference TRBV19 and TRBJ1-1, the complete variable domain reads DGGITQSPKYLFRKEGQNVTLSCEQNLNHDAMYWYRQDPGQGLRLIYYSQIVNDFQKGDIAEGYSVSREKKESFPLTVTSAQKNPTAFYLCASRRDTENTEAFFGQGTRLTVV.

The rearrangement uses TRBV10-3 and TRBJ2-3, with TRBD2 matching over 9 bases. Unmatched junction bases numbered 9, after V lost 4 bases and J lost 4 bases. The CDR3 runs to 16 residues. Germline V gene lookup returns CDR1 ENHRY and CDR2 SYGVKD. The CDR3 nucleotides read TGTGCCATCAGTGCTTCCCCCGCGGGAGGGGCAGATACGCAGTATTTT. It translates to CAISASPAGGADTQYF.

The J gene is TRBJ2-7, the V gene TRBV6-5; 7 bases map to TRBD1. Germline CDR1 is MNHEY and CDR2 is SVGAGI. This CDR3 has 13 amino acids. The junction had 6 bases not matched to a gene; V was cut back by 9 bases and J by 1 base. CDR3 coding DNA: TGTGCCAGTATCCCGGGACAGTCCTACGAGCAGTACTTC. Translated: CASIPGQSYEQYF.

V gene TRBV29-1 combines with J gene TRBJ2-1; D is ambiguous. Between the trimmed V and J ends, which lost 4 bases and 8 bases, there was a span of 6 bases. CDR3 length equals 10 residues. Looked up from germline, CDR1 is SQVTM and CDR2 is ANQGSEA. CDR3 nucleotides: TGCAGCGTTGTACAGCATGAGCAGTTCTTC. Translating it yields CSVVQHEQFF.

CDR3 sequence reads: CASRYGTGLGGYTF. The DNA for the CDR3 is TGTGCCAGCAGATATGGTACAGGGTTGGGAGGCTACACCTTC. V and J are TRBV9 and TRBJ1-2; D possibly corresponds to TRBD1 (6 bases). CDR1 is SGDLS and CDR2 is YYNGEE in the germline V gene. The CDR3 runs 14 residues. V was clipped by 5 bases and J by 8 bases, with 19 bases between them.

V usage is TRBV20-1 and J usage is TRBJ1-3; TRBD1 might be the D (6 bases). The CDR3 runs to 11 residues. CDR1 and CDR2 (germline): DFQATT, SNEGSKA (reference sequence). V was trimmed by 6 bases and J by 8 bases, leaving 11 bases between them. The CDR3 is CSARAGDTIYF. The CDR3 region has the DNA TGCAGTGCCAGGGCAGGGGACACCATATATTTT.

The chain couples TRBV30 to TRBJ1-6; TRBD1 is a possible D gene (5 bases). Trimming shortened V by 4 bases and J by 4 bases, and 14 bases separated the two germline ends. Germline V CDR1 and CDR2: GTSNPN, SVGIG (reference sequence). This CDR3 has 15 residues. CDR3 bases: TGTGCCTGGATGCTCCAGGGACTTTATAATTCACCCCTCCACTTT. It translates to CAWMLQGLYNSPLHF.

The chain couples TRBV24-1 to TRBJ2-1; TRBD1 matches at 8 bases. Losses at the gene ends were 4 bases for V and 8 bases for J; bases not matched to a gene: 9. Germline V CDR1 and CDR2: KGHDR, SFDVKD. This CDR3 has 15 amino acids. CDR3 nucleotides: TGTGCCACCAGTGAAGACAGGGGAAAGGTCGATGAGCAGTTCTTC. Encoded protein: CATSEDRGKVDEQFF.

The J gene is TRBJ2-5, the V gene TRBV6-5; TRBD2 matches at 8 bases. Losses at the gene ends were 6 bases for V and 7 bases for J; bases not matched to a gene: 7. The length of the CDR3 is 13 residues. Germline CDR1 MNHEY, CDR2 SVGAGI. The CDR3 loop reads CASSLKRETTQYF. Written as DNA, the CDR3 is TGTGCCAGCAGCCTAAAGCGGGAGACGACCCAGTACTTC.

The genes are TRBV5-5 and TRBJ2-7, with D perhaps matching TRBD2 (5 bases). The CDR3 is 14 amino acids. V was trimmed by 8 bases and J by 7 bases, leaving 22 bases between them. Germline CDR1 is SGHKS and CDR2 is YYEKEE (reference sequence). The CDR3 nucleotides are TGTGCCAGTGTCGAACCCGGGATATTTGGGGAGCAGTACTTC. It specifies CASVEPGIFGEQYF. The complete variable domain, with remaining parts taken from reference TRBV5-5 and TRBJ2-7, reads DAGVTQSPTHLIKTRGQQVTLRCSPISGHKSVSWYQQVLGQGPQFIFQYYEKEERGRGNFPDRFSARQFPNYSSELNVNALLLGDSALYLCASVEPGIFGEQYFGPGTRLTVT.